What follows are 11 T cell receptor beta chains derived from one specimen sequenced in a study of somatic mutations in cytotoxic T cells in rheumatoid arthritis. Using immunoSEQ multiplex PCR, the repertoire was profiled, and TCRdb retains in-frame clones only, with some absent. The table lists 25,000 to 30,000 clones, just under 75% of them singletons. Sequenced: CD8+ T cells sorted from blood. The receptors shown here come from a young woman in good health.

This clone showed up just once. This chain joins TRBV25-1 and TRBJ2-7; D remains ambiguous. V was shortened by 3 bases and J by 4 bases, with 13 bases between the two germline ends. Germline-derived CDR1 and CDR2 are MGHDK and SYGVNS. The CDR3 contains 14 residues. The CDR3 DNA reads TGTGCCAGCAGTGATTTTCGACAAGGTTACGAGCAGTACTTC. This gives the protein CASSDFRQGYEQYF.

V usage is TRBV28 and J usage is TRBJ1-5; D remains ambiguous. Trimming removed 2 bases at V and 5 bases at J, with 4 bases between. Germline CDR1 MDHEN, CDR2 SYDVKM. The CDR3 covers 12 residues. This CDR3 reads CASSLLDQPQHF. The CDR3 DNA is TGTGCCAGCAGTTTACTCGATCAGCCCCAGCATTTT.

V and J are TRBV5-4 and TRBJ1-2; unclear D gene. The CDR3 sequence is 13 residues long. Germline V gene lookup returns CDR1 SGHNT and CDR2 YYREEE (reference sequence). With 3 bases removed from V and 3 bases from J, the gap between germline ends came to 9 bases. The DNA for the CDR3 is TGTGCCAGCAGCTATGTTAATGACTATGGCTACACCTTC. It yields the protein CASSYVNDYGYTF.

This chain connects TRBV7-9 to TRBJ2-5; no reliable D call. Germline loops: CDR1 SEHNR, CDR2 FQNEAQ (reference sequence). The CDR3 covers 11 residues. V was trimmed by 3 bases and J by 4 bases, leaving 3 bases between them. This chain's CDR3 is CASSFGETQYF. Here the CDR3 DNA reads TGTGCCAGCAGCTTTGGAGAGACCCAGTACTTC.

The chain combines TRBV19 with TRBJ2-1, with TRBD2 identical over 8 bases. Germline V gene data show CDR1 as LNHDA and CDR2 as SQIVND (reference sequence). The junction had 11 bases not matched to a gene; V was cut back by 5 bases and J by 5 bases. The CDR3 totals 16 residues. The CDR3 reads CASSEGFGGAHNEQFF. CDR3 in DNA: TGTGCCAGTAGTGAGGGTTTCGGGGGGGCCCACAATGAGCAGTTCTTC.

The CDR3: CASSFQANQPQHF. The CDR3, as DNA: TGTGCCAGCAGCTTTCAGGCCAATCAGCCCCAGCATTTT. The gene calls are TRBV5-6 and TRBJ1-5; D ambiguous. CDR1 SGHDT and CDR2 YYEEEE come from the germline V gene. V was cut by 2 bases and J by 3 bases, with 6 bases left in between. The CDR3 loop spans 13 amino acids.

The J gene is TRBJ2-1, the V gene TRBV2; 9 nucleotides agree with TRBD2. This CDR3 contains 16 residues. Germline V lookup: CDR1 SNHLY, CDR2 FYNNEI. The trim removed 4 bases at V and 1 base at J, leaving 5 bases unmatched. CDR3: CASSAELAGSYNEQFF. In DNA, the CDR3 is TGTGCCAGCAGTGCCGAACTAGCGGGTTCCTACAATGAGCAGTTCTTC.

The chain combines TRBV7-9 with TRBJ1-1; the match to TRBD1 covers 10 bases. This CDR3 comprises 16 residues. Looked up from germline, CDR1 is SEHNR and CDR2 is FQNEAQ (reference sequence). Losses at the gene ends were 3 bases for V and 5 bases for J; bases not matched to a gene: 9. CDR3 in amino acids: CASSLSRDRGKTEAFF. CDR3 DNA: TGTGCCAGCAGCTTGTCTAGGGACAGGGGAAAGACTGAAGCTTTCTTT. The complete variable domain, with remaining parts taken from reference TRBV7-9 and TRBJ1-1, reads DTGVSQNPRHKITKRGQNVTFRCDPISEHNRLYWYRQTLGQGPEFLTYFQNEAQLEKSRLLSDRFSAERPKGSFSTLEIQRTEQGDSAMYLCASSLSRDRGKTEAFFGQGTRLTVV.

The chain recombines TRBV5-1 with TRBJ2-6, with 9 positions matching TRBD1. Trimming cost V 0 bases and J 9 bases; bases outside gene matches: 7. Germline V lookup: CDR1 SGHRS, CDR2 YFSETQ. This CDR3 has 16 residues. CDR3 in amino acids: CASSLEGQGYDNVLTF. The DNA of the CDR3 is TGCGCCAGCAGCTTGGAAGGACAGGGGTATGACAACGTCCTGACTTTC.

This clone was seen a single time. The chain combines TRBV5-1 with TRBJ1-2, with 7 bases lining up with TRBD1. V dropped 0 bases and J dropped 4; count of bases not matched to a gene: 3. The CDR3 length is 14 residues. From germline, CDR1 is SGHRS and CDR2 YFSETQ. The CDR3 spells CASSLGGGSYGYTF. CDR3 coding DNA: TGCGCCAGCAGCTTGGGAGGGGGCAGCTATGGCTACACCTTC.

V usage is TRBV10-3 and J usage is TRBJ1-6; D is uncertain. V lost 7 bases and J lost 7, with 14 bases in between. Looked up from germline, CDR1 is ENHRY and CDR2 is SYGVKD. The CDR3 covers 14 residues. CDR3: CAIKRALENSPLHF. Here the CDR3 DNA reads TGTGCCATCAAAAGGGCCCTCGAGAATTCACCCCTCCACTTT.